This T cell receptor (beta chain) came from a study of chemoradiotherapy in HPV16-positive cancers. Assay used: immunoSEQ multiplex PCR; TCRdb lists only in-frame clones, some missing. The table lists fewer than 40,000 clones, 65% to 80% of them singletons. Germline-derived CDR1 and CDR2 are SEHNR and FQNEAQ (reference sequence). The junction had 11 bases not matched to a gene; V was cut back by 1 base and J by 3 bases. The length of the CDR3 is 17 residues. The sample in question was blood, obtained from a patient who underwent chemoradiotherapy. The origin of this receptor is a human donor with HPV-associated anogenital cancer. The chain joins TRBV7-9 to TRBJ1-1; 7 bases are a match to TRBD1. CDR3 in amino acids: CASSLVGRGGVYTEAFF. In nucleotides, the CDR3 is TGTGCCAGCAGCTTAGTGGGCAGGGGGGGGGTTTACACTGAAGCTTTCTTT. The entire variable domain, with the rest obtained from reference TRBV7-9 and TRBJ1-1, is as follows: DTGVSQNPRHKITKRGQNVTFRCDPISEHNRLYWYRQTLGQGPEFLTYFQNEAQLEKSRLLSDRFSAERPKGSFSTLEIQRTEQGDSAMYLCASSLVGRGGVYTEAFFGQGTRLTVV.